This T cell receptor (beta chain) was sequenced during a study of blood T cells in healthy people across ages. A second PCR, run for about 7 to 11 cycles, used a sample-barcoded 5' primer plus a J-beta primer mix. TCRdb re-called the 5' RACE reads through MiXCR, storing one row per CDR3 protein. This table holds over 300,000 distinct CDR3 sequences, more than 45% found once. A single count supports this clonotype. Antigen: not known. Notes on the study in general: Investigators viewed diversity estimates from one million T cells as underestimates, the study reported.

The sample comprised blood. This sequence originates from a man in his sixties in good health.

CDR3 in DNA: TGCAGCGTCCGCCACCCTGACAGTCTCACCTACAATGAGCAGTTCTTC. Translating it yields CSVRHPDSLTYNEQFF. The rearrangement links TRBV29-1 to TRBJ2-1; possibly TRBD1 for D (5 bases). The CDR3 is 16 amino acids. Trimming took 6 bases from V and 2 from J, leaving 20 bases between them. Germline CDR1 is SQVTM and CDR2 is ANQGSEA.